Given below is one TCR beta chain in context. This sample stems from a study of blood T cell repertoires in COVID-19. Study details: The study drew acute and convalescent COVID-19 samples from the United States, Italy and Spain.

Recruited during active infection, patients (from Seattle) were subsequently followed longitudinally. TCRdb's copy holds only in-frame clones and misses some; the assay was immunoSEQ multiplex PCR. The table has about 100,000 clones, about 90% seen once. The germline V and J ends were trimmed by 0 bases and 9 bases, with 15 bases remaining between them. The CDR3 extends over 16 amino acids. Germline lookup yields CDR1 SGHVS and CDR2 FQNEAQ. The sequencing input was peripheral blood. J is TRBJ1-6 and V is TRBV7-8; a weak D match, TRBD1 (5 bases). The source is a young man with COVID-19, enrolled during active disease. CDR3 nucleotide sequence: TGTGCCAGCAGCTTAGCGTTCGGGGGTGGTGGTTCACCCCTCCACTTT. It translates to CASSLAFGGGGSPLHF.